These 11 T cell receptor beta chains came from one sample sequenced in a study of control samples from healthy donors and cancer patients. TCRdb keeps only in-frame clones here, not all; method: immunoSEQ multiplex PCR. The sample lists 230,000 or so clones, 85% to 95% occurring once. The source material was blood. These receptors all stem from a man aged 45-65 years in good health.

In DNA form, the CDR3 reads TGTGCCAGCAGTCCCTCTAGCGGGGGAGGAGATACGCAGTATTTT. Translating gives CASSPSSGGGDTQYF. The chain has TRBV6-5 and TRBJ2-3, with 10 bases matching TRBD2. V lost 5 bases to trimming and J lost 5 bases; unmatched junction nucleotides: 7. CDR1 is MNHEY and CDR2 is SVGAGI in the germline V gene. The CDR3 extends over 15 amino acids.

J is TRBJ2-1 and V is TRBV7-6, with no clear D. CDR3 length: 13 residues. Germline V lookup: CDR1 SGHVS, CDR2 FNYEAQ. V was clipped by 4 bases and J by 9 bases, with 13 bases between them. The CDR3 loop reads CASSYPDHPEQFF. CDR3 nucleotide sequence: TGTGCCAGCAGCTACCCCGATCACCCTGAGCAGTTCTTC. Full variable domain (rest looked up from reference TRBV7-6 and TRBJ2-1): GAGVSQSPRYKVTKRGQDVALRCDPISGHVSLYWYRQALGQGPEFLTYFNYEAQQDKSGLPNDRFSAERPEGSISTLTIQRTEQRDSAMYRCASSYPDHPEQFFGPGTRLTVL.

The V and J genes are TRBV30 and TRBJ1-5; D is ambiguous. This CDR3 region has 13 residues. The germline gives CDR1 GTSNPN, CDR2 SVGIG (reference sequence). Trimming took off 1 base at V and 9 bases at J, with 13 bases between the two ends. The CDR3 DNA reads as TGTGCCTGGAGTGGGTCCGAGATTAGGCCCCAGCATTTT. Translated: CAWSGSEIRPQHF.

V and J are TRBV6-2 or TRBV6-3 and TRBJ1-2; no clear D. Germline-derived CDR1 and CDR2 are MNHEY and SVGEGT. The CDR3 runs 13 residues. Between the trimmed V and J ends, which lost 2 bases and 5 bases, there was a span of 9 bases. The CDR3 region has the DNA TGTGCCAGCAGTTACCGGGGTAAATATGGCTACACCTTC. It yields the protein CASSYRGKYGYTF.

CDR3 nucleotides: TGTGCCAGCAGCCGCGGGACAGGGGCTCAAGAGCAGTACTTC. This codes for CASSRGTGAQEQYF. This chain joins TRBV28 and TRBJ2-7, with 10 bases that match TRBD1. This CDR3 contains 14 residues. The V and J ends lost 6 bases and 7 bases, in that order; junction bases with no gene match: 9. Germline V CDR1 and CDR2: MDHEN, SYDVKM.

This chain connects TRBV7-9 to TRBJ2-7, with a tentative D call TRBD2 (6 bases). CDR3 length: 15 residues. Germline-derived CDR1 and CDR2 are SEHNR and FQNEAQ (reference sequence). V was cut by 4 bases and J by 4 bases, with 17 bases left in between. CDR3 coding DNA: TGTGCCAGCAGCTACGGGACGGCCGCGGGGTACGAGCAGTACTTC. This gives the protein CASSYGTAAGYEQYF. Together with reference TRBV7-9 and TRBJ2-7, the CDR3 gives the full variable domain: DTGVSQNPRHKITKRGQNVTFRCDPISEHNRLYWYRQTLGQGPEFLTYFQNEAQLEKSRLLSDRFSAERPKGSFSTLEIQRTEQGDSAMYLCASSYGTAAGYEQYFGPGTRLTVT.

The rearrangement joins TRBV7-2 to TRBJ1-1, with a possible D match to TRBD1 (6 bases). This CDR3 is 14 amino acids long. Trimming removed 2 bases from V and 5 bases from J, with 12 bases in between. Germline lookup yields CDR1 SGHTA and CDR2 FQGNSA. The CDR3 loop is CASSLLLQGTEAFF. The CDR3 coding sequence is TGTGCCAGCAGCTTATTACTCCAGGGGACTGAAGCTTTCTTT.

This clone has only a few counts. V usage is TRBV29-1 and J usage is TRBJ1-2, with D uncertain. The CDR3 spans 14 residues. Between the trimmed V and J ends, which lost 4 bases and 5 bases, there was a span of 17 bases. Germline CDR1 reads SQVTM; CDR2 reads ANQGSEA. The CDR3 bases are TGCAGCGTTGCTCCCCAAGGCGCGGTTTATGGCTACACCTTC. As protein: CSVAPQGAVYGYTF.

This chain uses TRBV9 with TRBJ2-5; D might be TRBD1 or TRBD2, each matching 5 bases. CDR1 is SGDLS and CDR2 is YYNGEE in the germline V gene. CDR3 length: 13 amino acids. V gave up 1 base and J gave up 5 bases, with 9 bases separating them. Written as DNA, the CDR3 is TGTGCCAGCAGCGTAAATGGGGGTGAGACCCAGTACTTC. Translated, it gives CASSVNGGETQYF. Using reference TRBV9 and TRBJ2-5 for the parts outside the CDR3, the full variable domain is DSGVTQTPKHLITATGQRVTLRCSPRSGDLSVYWYQQSLDQGLQFLIQYYNGEERAKGNILERFSAQQFPDLHSELNLSSLELGDSALYFCASSVNGGETQYFGPGTRLLVL.

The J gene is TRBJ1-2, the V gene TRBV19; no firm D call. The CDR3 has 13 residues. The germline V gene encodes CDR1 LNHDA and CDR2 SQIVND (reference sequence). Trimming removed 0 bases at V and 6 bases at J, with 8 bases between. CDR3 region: CASSIELGHGYTF. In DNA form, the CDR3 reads TGTGCCAGTAGTATAGAATTGGGCCATGGCTACACCTTC.

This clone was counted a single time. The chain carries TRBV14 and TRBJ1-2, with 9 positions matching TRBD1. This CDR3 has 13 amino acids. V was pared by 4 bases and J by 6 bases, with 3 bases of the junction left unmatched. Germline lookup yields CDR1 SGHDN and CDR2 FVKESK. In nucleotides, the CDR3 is TGTGCCAGCAGCCCCCGACAGGGGGATGGCTACACCTTC. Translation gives CASSPRQGDGYTF.